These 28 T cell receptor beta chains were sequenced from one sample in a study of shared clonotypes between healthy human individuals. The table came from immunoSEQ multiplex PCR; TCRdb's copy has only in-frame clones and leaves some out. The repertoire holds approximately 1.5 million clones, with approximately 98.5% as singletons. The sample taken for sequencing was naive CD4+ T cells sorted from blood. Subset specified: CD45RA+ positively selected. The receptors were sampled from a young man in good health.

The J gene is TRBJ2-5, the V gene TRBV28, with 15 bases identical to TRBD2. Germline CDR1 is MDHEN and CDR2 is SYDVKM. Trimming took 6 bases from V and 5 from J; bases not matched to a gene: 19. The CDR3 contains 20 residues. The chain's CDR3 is CASSDAPGTSGRIARETQYF. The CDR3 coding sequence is TGTGCCAGCAGCGACGCCCCCGGGACTAGCGGGAGGATCGCGAGGGAGACCCAGTACTTC.

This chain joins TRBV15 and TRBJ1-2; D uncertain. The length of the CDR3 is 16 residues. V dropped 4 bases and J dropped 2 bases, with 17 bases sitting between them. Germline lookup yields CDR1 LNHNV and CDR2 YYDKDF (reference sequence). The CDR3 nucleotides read TGTGCCACCAGCAAGGGAGATTCACAGATAAACTATGGCTACACCTTC. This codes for CATSKGDSQINYGYTF.

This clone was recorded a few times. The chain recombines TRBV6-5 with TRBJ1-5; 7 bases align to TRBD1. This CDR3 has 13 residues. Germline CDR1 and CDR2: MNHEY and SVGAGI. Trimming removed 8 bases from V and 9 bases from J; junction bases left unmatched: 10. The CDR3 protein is CASRDSQLGPQHF. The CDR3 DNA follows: TGTGCCAGCCGGGACAGCCAACTAGGGCCCCAGCATTTT.

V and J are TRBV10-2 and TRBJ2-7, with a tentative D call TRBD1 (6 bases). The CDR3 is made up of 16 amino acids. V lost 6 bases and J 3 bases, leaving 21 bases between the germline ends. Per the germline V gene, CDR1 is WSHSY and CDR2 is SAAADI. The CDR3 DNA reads TGCGCCAGCAGCGAGGTGAGTAGCCTACAGGGCTACGAGCAGTACTTC. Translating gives CASSEVSSLQGYEQYF.

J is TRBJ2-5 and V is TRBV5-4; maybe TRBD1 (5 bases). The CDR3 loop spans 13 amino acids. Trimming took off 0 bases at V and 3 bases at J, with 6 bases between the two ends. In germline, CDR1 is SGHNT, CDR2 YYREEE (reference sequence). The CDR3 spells CASSLEGEETQYF. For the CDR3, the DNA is TGTGCCAGCAGCTTGGAAGGGGAAGAGACCCAGTACTTC.

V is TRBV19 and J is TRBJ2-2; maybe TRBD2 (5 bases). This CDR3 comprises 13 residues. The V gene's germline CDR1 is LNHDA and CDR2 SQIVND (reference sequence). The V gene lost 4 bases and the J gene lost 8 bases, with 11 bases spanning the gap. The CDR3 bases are TGTGCCAGTAGTAAACAGAGGGTTGGGGAGCTGTTTTTT. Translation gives CASSKQRVGELFF.

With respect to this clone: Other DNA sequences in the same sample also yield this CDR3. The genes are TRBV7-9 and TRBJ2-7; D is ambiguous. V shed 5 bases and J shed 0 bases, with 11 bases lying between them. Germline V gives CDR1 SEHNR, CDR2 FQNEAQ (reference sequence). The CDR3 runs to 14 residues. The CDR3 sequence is CASSAQSLSYEQYF. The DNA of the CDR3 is TGTGCCAGCAGCGCCCAGTCCCTCTCCTACGAGCAGTACTTC.

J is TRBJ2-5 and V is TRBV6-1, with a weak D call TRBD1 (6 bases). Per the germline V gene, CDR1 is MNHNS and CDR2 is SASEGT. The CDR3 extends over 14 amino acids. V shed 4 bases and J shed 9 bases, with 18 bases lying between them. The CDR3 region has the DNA TGTGCCAGCAGTGGGCAGGGGCCAGGGGTACCCCAGTACTTC. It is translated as CASSGQGPGVPQYF.

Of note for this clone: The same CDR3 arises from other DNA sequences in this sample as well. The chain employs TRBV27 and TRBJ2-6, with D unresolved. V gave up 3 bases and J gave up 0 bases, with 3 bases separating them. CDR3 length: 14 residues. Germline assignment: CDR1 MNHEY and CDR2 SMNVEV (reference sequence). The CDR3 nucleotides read TGTGCCAGCAGTTTGAGCTCTGGGGCCAACGTCCTGACTTTC. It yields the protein CASSLSSGANVLTF.

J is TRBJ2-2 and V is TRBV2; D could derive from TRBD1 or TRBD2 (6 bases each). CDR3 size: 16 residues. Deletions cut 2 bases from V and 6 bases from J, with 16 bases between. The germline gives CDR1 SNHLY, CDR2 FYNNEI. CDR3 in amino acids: CASSETRGAPPGELFF. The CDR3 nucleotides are TGTGCCAGCAGTGAAACAAGGGGGGCCCCTCCCGGGGAGCTGTTTTTT.

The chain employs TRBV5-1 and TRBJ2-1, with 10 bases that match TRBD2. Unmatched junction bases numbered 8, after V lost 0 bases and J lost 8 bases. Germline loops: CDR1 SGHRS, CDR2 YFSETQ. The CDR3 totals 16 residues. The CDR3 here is CASSLAGLAGADEQFF. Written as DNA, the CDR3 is TGCGCCAGCAGCTTGGCTGGGCTAGCGGGAGCGGATGAGCAGTTCTTC.

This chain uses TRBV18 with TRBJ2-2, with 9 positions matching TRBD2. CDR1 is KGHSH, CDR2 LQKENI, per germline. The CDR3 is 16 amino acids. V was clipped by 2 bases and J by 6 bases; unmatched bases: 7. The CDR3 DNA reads TGTGCCAGCTCACCAACTAGCGGGTCGGTGGCCGGGGAGCTGTTTTTT. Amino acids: CASSPTSGSVAGELFF.

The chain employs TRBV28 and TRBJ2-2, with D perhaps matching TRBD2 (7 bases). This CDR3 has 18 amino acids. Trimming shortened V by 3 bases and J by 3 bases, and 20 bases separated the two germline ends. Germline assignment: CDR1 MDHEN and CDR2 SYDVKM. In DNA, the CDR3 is TGTGCCAGCAGTTTCGGGGGGCAGGTTTCGCGTGACACCGGGGAGCTGTTTTTT. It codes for CASSFGGQVSRDTGELFF. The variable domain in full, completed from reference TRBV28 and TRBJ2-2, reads DVKVTQSSRYLVKRTGEKVFLECVQDMDHENMFWYRQDPGLGLRLIYFSYDVKMKEKGDIPEGYSVSREKKERFSLILESASTNQTSMYLCASSFGGQVSRDTGELFFGEGSRLTVL.

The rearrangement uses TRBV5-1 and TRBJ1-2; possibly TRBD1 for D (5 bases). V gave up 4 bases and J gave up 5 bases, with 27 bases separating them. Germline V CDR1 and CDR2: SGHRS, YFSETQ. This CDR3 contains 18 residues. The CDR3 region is CASSPGARGLPRAYGYTF. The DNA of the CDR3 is TGCGCCAGCAGCCCCGGGGCCAGAGGATTACCGCGGGCTTATGGCTACACCTTC.

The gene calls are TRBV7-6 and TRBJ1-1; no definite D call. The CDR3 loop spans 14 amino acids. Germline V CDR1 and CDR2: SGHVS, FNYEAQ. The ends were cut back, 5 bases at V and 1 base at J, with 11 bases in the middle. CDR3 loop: CASSPRKGNTEAFF. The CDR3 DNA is TGTGCCAGCAGCCCAAGGAAGGGGAACACTGAAGCTTTCTTT.

The CDR3 region is CSVYQRESSRDTQYF. The DNA of the CDR3 is TGCAGCGTTTATCAGCGGGAGAGTTCAAGGGATACGCAGTATTTT. The chain links TRBV29-1 to TRBJ2-3; 8 bases align to TRBD2. The CDR3 is 15 residues long. V was clipped by 5 bases and J by 6 bases; unmatched bases: 13. Germline values: CDR1 SQVTM, CDR2 ANQGSEA.

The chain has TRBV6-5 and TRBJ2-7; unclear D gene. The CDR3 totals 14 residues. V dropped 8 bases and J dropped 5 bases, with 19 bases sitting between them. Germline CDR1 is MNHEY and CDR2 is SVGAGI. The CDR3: CASGTPAQSDEQYF. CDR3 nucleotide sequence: TGTGCCAGCGGAACCCCTGCCCAGTCGGACGAGCAGTACTTC.

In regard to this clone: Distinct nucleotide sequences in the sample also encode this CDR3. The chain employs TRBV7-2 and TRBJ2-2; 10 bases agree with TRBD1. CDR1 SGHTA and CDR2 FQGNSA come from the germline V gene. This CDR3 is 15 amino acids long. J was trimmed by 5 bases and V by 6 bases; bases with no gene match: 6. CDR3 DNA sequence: TGTGCCAGCAGTTTAAAGGGACAGGGGACCGGGGAGCTGTTTTTT. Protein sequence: CASSLKGQGTGELFF.

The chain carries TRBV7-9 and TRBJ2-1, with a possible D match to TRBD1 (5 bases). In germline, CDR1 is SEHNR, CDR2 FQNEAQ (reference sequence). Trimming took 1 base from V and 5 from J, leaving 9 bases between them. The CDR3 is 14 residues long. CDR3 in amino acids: CASSLEGRDNEQFF. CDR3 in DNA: TGTGCCAGCAGCTTAGAGGGCAGGGACAATGAGCAGTTCTTC.

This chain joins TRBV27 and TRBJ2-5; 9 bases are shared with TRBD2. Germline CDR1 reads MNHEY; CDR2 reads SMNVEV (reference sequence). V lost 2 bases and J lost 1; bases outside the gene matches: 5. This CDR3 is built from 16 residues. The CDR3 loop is CASSLRLAAIQETQYF. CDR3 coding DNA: TGTGCCAGCAGTTTACGACTAGCGGCGATCCAAGAGACCCAGTACTTC.

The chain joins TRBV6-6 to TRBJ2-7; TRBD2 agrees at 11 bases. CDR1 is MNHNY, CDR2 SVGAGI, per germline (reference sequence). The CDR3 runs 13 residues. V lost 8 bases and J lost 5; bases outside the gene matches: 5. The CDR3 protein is CASDSGRAHEQYF. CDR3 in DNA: TGTGCCAGCGATAGCGGGAGGGCCCACGAGCAGTACTTC.

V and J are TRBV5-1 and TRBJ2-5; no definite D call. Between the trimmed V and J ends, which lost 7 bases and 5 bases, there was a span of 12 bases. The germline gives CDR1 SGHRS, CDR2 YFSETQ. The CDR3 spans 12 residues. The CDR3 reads CASGLDRETQYF. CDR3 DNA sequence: TGCGCCAGCGGTCTTGATCGGGAGACCCAGTACTTC.

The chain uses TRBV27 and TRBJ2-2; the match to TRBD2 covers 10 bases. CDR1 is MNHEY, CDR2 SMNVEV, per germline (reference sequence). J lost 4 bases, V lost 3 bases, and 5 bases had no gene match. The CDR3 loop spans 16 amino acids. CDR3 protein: CASSFGLAGATGELFF. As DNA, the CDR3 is TGTGCCAGCAGTTTTGGGCTAGCGGGAGCCACCGGGGAGCTGTTTTTT.

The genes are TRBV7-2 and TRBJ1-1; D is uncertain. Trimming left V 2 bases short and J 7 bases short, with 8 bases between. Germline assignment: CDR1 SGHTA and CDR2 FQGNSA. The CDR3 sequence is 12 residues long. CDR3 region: CASSLWVGEAFF. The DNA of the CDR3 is TGTGCCAGCAGCTTATGGGTCGGTGAAGCTTTCTTT.

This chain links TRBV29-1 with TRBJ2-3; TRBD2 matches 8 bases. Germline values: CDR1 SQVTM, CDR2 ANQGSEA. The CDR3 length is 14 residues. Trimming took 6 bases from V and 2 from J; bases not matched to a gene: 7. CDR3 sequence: CSVALAADTDTQYF. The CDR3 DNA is TGCAGCGTCGCACTAGCGGCCGACACAGATACGCAGTATTTT.

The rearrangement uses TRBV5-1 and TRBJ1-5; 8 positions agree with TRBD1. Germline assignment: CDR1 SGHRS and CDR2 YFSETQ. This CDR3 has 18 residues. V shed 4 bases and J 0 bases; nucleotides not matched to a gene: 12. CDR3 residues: CASSLRTGRVYSNQPQHF. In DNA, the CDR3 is TGCGCCAGCAGCCTCCGGACAGGGAGAGTTTATAGCAATCAGCCCCAGCATTTT.

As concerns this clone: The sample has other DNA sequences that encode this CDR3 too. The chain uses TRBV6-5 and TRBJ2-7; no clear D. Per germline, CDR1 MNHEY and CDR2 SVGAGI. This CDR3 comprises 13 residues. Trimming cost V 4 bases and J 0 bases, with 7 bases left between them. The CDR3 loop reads CASSSPGSYEQYF. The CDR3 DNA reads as TGTGCCAGCAGTTCCCCCGGCTCCTACGAGCAGTACTTC.

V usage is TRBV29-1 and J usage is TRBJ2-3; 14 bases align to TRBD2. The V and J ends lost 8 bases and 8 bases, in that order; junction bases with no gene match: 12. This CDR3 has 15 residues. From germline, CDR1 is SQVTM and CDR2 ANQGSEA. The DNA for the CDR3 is TGCAGCTCGGGACTAGCGGGAGCCACGGTCGGTACGCAGTATTTT. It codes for CSSGLAGATVGTQYF.